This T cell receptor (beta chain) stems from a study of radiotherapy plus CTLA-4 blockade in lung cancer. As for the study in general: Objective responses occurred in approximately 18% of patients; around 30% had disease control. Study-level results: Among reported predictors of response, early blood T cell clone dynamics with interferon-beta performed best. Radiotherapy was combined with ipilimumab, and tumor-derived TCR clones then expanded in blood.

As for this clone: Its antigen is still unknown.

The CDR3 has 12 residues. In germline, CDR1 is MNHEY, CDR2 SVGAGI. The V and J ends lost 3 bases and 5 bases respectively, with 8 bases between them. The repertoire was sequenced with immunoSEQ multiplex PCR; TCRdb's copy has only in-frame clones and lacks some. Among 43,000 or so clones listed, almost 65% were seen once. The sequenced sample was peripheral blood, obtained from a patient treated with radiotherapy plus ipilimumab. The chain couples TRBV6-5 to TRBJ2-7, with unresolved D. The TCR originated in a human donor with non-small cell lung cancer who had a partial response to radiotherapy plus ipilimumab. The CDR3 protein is CASSYGQDEQYF. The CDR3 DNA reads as TGTGCCAGCAGTTATGGCCAGGACGAGCAGTACTTC.